Presented here are 8 T cell receptor beta chains from one specimen sequenced in a study of cytotoxic CD8 clonotypes in ibrutinib-treated CLL. This table comes from immunoSEQ multiplex PCR, and its TCRdb copy is limited to in-frame clones, with some not included. The table has about 70,000 clones, about nine tenths seen once. The sequences come from PBMCs, collected after 12 months of ibrutinib treatment. All receptors come from a human donor with chronic lymphocytic leukemia.

The sample holds a few counts of this clone. In DNA, the CDR3 is TGTGCCAGCAGTTTAATTTACAGGGGTCAGCCCCAGCATTTT. Residues: CASSLIYRGQPQHF. The chain employs TRBV27 and TRBJ1-5, with 7 bases identical to TRBD1. With 2 bases clipped from V and 6 bases from J, the junction kept 4 bases outside the gene matches. This CDR3 is 14 amino acids long. Germline CDR1 MNHEY, CDR2 SMNVEV (reference sequence).

The rearrangement joins TRBV9 to TRBJ2-1, with TRBD1 as a possible D gene (6 bases). The germline V and J ends were trimmed by 0 bases and 4 bases, with 8 bases remaining between them. Germline CDR1 reads SGDLS; CDR2 reads YYNGEE. The CDR3 runs to 14 residues. CDR3 coding DNA: TGTGCCAGCAGCGTAGCCAGGGGATACAATGAGCAGTTCTTC. Translation: CASSVARGYNEQFF.

V is TRBV5-8 and J is TRBJ2-1; D might be TRBD1 (5 bases). CDR1 is SGHTS, CDR2 YDEGEE, per germline. Trimming pared 4 bases from V and 7 bases from J, leaving 12 bases between. This CDR3 has 13 residues. CDR3 sequence reads: CASSPPTANEQFF. CDR3 nucleotides: TGTGCCAGCAGCCCACCGACAGCAAATGAGCAGTTCTTC.

V usage is TRBV19 and J usage is TRBJ2-1, with 9 positions matching TRBD2. The ends lost 7 bases at V and 3 bases at J; junction bases unmatched: 7. Per the germline V gene, CDR1 is LNHDA and CDR2 is SQIVND (reference sequence). This CDR3 has 15 amino acids. CDR3 amino acids: CASTHLAGYYNEQFF. The CDR3 bases are TGTGCCAGTACCCACCTAGCGGGATACTACAATGAGCAGTTCTTC.

This chain uses TRBV30 with TRBJ2-3, with D hard to call. Trimming took off 8 bases at V and 1 base at J, with 16 bases between the two ends. Germline CDR1 and CDR2: GTSNPN and SVGIG (reference sequence). CDR3 length equals 14 residues. Written as DNA, the CDR3 is TGTGCCCGAGAGGCGGCAGTTGGCACAGATACGCAGTATTTT. It specifies CAREAAVGTDTQYF.

The chain's CDR3 is CASSLNLRYPSYEQYF. CDR3 DNA: TGTGCCAGCAGTTTAAATTTACGATACCCTTCCTACGAGCAGTACTTC. This chain uses TRBV28 with TRBJ2-7; D uncertain. Germline CDR1 MDHEN, CDR2 SYDVKM. Between the trimmed V and J ends, which lost 2 bases and 1 base, there was a span of 15 bases. The CDR3 has 16 amino acids.

This clone has only one observation. The CDR3 protein is CASSPPWGESQGLYGEQYF. In DNA, the CDR3 is TGTGCCAGCAGCCCCCCCTGGGGTGAGAGCCAGGGCTTATATGGGGAGCAGTACTTC. V is TRBV11-3 and J is TRBJ2-7; perhaps TRBD1 as D (5 bases). Per the germline V gene, CDR1 is SGHNT and CDR2 is YENEEA. V shed 5 bases and J shed 7 bases, with 33 bases lying between them. The length of the CDR3 is 19 residues.

This chain links TRBV6-6 with TRBJ1-2, with TRBD1 matching 8 bases. CDR1 and CDR2 (germline): MNHNY, SVGAGI (reference sequence). V gave up 5 bases and J gave up 4 bases; unmatched junction bases: 6. The CDR3 loop spans 14 amino acids. The CDR3 nucleotides are TGTGCCAGCAGTCGGACAGGGATTGGCTATGGCTACACCTTC. This sequence encodes CASSRTGIGYGYTF.